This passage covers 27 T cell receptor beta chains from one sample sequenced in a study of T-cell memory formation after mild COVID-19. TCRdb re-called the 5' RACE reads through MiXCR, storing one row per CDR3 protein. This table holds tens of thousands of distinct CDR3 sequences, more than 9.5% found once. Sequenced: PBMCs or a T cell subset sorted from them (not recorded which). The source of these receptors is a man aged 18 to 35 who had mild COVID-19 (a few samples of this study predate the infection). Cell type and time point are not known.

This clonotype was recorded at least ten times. The CDR3 region is CSARDPSSSGNTIYF. In nucleotides, the CDR3 is TGCAGTGCTAGAGATCCGAGTAGCTCTGGAAACACCATATATTTT. The chain employs TRBV20-1 and TRBJ1-3; unclear D gene. CDR3 size: 15 residues. Trimming took off 0 bases at V and 0 bases at J, with 9 bases between the two ends. Germline V CDR1 and CDR2: DFQATT, SNEGSKA (reference sequence).

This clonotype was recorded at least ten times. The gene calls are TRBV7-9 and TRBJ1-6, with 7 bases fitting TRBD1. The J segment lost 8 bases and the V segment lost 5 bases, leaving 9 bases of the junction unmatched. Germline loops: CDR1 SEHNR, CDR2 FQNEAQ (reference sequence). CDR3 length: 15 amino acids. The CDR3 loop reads CASSRAGGRDSPLHF. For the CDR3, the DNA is TGTGCCAGCAGCCGGGCAGGGGGTCGGGATTCACCCCTCCACTTT.

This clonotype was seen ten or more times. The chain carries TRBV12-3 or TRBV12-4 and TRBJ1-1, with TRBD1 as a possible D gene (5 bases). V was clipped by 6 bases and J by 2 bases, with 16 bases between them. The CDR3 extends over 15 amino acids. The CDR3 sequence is CASSLNHDSNTEAFF. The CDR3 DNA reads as TGTGCCAGCAGCCTAAATCATGACAGTAACACTGAAGCTTTCTTT.

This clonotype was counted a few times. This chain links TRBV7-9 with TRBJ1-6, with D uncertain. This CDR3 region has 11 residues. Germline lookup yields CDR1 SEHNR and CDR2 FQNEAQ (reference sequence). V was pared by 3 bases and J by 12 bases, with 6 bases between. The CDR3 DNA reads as TGTGCCAGCAGCTTTTCGGGACCCCTCCACTTT. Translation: CASSFSGPLHF.

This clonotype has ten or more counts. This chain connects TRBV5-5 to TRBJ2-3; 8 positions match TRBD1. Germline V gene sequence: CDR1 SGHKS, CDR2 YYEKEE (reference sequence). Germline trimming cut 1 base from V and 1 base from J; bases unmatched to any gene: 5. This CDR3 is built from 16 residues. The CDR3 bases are TGTGCCAGCAGCTTGAGCGGACAGGGCGGCACAGATACGCAGTATTTT. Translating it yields CASSLSGQGGTDTQYF.

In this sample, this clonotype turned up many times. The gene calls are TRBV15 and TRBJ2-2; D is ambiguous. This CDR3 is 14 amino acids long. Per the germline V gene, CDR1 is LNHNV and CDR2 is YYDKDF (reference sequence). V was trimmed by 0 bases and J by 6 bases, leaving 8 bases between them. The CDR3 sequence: CATSRDRTAGELFF. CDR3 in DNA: TGTGCCACCAGCAGAGATAGGACGGCCGGGGAGCTGTTTTTT.

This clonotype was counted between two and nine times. DNA of the CDR3: TGTGCCAGCAGTTCCCAAGGAGATGAAGCTTTCTTT. Its translation is CASSSQGDEAFF. The J gene is TRBJ1-1, the V gene TRBV6-2 or TRBV6-3; D unclear. The ends were cut back, 4 bases at V and 7 bases at J, with 10 bases in the middle. CDR1 is MNHEY and CDR2 is SVGEGT in the germline V gene. The CDR3 totals 12 residues.

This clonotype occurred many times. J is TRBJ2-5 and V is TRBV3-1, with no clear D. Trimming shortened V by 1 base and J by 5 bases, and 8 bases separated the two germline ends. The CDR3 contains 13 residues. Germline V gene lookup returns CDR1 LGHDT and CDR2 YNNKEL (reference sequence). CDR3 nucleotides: TGTGCCAGCAGCCAAGCTGGTGGTGAGACCCAGTACTTC. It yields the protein CASSQAGGETQYF.

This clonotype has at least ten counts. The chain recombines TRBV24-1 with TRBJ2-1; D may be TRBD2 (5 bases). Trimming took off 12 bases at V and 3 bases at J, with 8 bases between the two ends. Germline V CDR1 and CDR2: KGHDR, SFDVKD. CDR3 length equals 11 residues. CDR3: CASEGYNEQFF. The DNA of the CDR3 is TGTGCCTCCGAGGGCTACAATGAGCAGTTCTTC.

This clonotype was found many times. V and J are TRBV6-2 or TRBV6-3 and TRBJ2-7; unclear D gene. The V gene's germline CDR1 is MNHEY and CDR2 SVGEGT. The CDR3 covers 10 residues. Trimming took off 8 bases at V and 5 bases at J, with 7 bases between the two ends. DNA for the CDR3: TGTGCCAGCGGTATAAACGAGCAGTACTTC. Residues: CASGINEQYF.

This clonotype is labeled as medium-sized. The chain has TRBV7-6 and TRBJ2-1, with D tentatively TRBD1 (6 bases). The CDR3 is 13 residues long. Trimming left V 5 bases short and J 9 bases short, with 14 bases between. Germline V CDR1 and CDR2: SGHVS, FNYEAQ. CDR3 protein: CASSTSQGSEQFF. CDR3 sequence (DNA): TGTGCCAGCAGCACCTCCCAGGGGAGTGAGCAGTTCTTC.

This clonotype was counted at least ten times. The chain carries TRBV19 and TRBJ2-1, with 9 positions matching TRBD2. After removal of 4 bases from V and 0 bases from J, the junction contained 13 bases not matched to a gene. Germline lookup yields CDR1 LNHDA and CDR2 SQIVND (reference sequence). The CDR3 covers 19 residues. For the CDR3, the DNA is TGTGCCAGTAGTAGGGTCCCTAGCGGGGTGCTTAGCTCCTACAATGAGCAGTTCTTC. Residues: CASSRVPSGVLSSYNEQFF.

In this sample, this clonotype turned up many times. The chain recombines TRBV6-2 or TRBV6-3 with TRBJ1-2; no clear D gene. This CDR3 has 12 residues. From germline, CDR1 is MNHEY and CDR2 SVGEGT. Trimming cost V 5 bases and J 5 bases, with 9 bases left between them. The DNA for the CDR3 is TGTGCCAGCAGTACCGGAGGGTATGGCTACACCTTC. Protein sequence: CASSTGGYGYTF.

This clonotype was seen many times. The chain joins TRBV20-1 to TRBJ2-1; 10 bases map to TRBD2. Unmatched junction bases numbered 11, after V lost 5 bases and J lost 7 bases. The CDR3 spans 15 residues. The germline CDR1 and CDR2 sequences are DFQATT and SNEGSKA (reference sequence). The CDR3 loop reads CSAPKLAGAINEQFF. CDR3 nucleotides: TGCAGTGCTCCGAAGCTAGCGGGGGCCATAAATGAGCAGTTCTTC.

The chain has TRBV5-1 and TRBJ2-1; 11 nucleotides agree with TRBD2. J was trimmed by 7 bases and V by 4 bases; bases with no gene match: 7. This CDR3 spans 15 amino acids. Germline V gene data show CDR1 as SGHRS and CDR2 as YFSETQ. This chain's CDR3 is CASSPGLAEGNEQFF. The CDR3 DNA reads TGCGCCAGCAGCCCGGGACTAGCGGAGGGGAATGAGCAGTTCTTC.

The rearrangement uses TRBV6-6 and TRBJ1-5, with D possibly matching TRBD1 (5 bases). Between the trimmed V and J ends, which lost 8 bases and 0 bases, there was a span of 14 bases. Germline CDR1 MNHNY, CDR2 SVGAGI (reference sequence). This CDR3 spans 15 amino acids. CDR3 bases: TGTGCCAGCGGTCAGGGAGATTATAGCAATCAGCCCCAGCATTTT. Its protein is CASGQGDYSNQPQHF.

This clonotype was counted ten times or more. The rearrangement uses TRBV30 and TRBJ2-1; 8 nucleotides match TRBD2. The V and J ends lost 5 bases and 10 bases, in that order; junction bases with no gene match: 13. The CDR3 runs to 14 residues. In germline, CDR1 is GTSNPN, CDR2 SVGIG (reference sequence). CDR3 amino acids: CAWERGPGFSEQFF. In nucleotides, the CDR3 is TGTGCCTGGGAGCGGGGGCCGGGGTTTTCCGAGCAGTTCTTC.

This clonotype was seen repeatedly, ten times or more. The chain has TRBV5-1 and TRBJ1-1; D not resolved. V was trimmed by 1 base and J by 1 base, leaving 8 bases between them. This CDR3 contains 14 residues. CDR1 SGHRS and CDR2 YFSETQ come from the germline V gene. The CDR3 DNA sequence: TGCGCCAGCAGCTTGATAACAGAGAACACTGAAGCTTTCTTT. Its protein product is CASSLITENTEAFF.

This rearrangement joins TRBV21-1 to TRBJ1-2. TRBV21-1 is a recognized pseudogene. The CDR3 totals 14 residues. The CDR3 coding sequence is TGTGCCAGCAGCAAAGTTATGGAGATTCATGGCTACACCTTC. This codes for CASSKVMEIHGYTF.

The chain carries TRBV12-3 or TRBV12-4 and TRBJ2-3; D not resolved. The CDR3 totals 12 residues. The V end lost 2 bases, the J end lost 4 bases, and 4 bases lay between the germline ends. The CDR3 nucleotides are TGTGCCAGCAGTTTACGTTCAGATACGCAGTATTTT. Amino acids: CASSLRSDTQYF.

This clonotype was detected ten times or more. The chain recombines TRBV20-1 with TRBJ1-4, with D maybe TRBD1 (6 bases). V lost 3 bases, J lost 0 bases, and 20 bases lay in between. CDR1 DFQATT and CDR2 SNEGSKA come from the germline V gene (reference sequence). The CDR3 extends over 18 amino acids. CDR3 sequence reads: CSASGAHQEGATNEKLFF. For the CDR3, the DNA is TGCAGTGCTAGCGGGGCGCACCAAGAGGGGGCAACTAATGAAAAACTGTTTTTT.

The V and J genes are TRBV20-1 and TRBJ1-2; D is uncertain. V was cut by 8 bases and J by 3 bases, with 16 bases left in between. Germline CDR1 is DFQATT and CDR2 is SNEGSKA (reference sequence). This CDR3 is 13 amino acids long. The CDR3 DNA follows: TGCAGTCCTCTCGACAAGAGCTACTATGGCTACACCTTC. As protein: CSPLDKSYYGYTF.

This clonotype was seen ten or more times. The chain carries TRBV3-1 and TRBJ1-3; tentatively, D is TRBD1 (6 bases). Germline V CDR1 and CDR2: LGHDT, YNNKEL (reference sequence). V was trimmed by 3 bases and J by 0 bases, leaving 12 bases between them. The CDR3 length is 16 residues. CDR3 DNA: TGTGCCAGCAGCCAGACAGGACTTATCTCTGGAAACACCATATATTTT. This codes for CASSQTGLISGNTIYF.

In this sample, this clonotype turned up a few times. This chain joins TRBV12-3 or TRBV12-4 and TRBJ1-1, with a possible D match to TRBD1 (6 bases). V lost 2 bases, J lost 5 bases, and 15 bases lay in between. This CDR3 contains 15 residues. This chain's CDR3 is CASSLLPGAGTEAFF. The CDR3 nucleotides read TGTGCCAGCAGTTTACTCCCGGGGGCGGGTACTGAAGCTTTCTTT.

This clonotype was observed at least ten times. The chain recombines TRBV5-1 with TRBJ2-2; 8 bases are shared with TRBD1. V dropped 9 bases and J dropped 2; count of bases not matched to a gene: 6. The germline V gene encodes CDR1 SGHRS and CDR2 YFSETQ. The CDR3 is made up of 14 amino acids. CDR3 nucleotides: TGCGCCACGAGCGACAGGGGAAACACCGGGGAGCTGTTTTTT. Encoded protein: CATSDRGNTGELFF.

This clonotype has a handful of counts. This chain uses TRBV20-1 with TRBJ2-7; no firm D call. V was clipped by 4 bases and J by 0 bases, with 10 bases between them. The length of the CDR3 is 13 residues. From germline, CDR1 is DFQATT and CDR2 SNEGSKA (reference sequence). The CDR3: CSAKGLGSYEQYV. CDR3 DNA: TGCAGTGCTAAGGGCCTGGGCTCCTACGAGCAGTACGTC.

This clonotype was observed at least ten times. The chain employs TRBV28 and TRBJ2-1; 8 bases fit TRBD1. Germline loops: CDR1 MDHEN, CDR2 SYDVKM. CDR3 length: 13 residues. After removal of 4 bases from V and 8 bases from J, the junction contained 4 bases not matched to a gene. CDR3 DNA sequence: TGTGCCAGCAGTTACGGACAGGGAGATGAGCAGTTCTTC. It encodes CASSYGQGDEQFF. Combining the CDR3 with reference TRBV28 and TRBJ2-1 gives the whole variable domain DVKVTQSSRYLVKRTGEKVFLECVQDMDHENMFWYRQDPGLGLRLIYFSYDVKMKEKGDIPEGYSVSREKKERFSLILESASTNQTSMYLCASSYGQGDEQFFGPGTRLTVL.